This T cell receptor (beta chain) was recovered during a study of siplizumab effects on memory and regulatory T cells (dated by TCRdb to about 2019). Some background on the complete study: The study examined how the anti-CD2 antibody siplizumab affects alloreactive T-cell subsets in allogeneic mixed lymphocyte reactions built from human PBMCs.

This clone was detected only once. Its antigen remains unidentified. Base quality data are lacking; no much larger clone is found one base away. Study-level results and caveats: Sequences below about 10^-5 frequency were poorly captured, so only a minor fraction of alloreactive clones could be mapped to unstimulated subsets. Of the alloreactive CD4+ clones that could be mapped, the Treg-derived share averaged almost 70% with siplizumab compared with around 27% in control reactions. For roughly 80-97% of proliferating CD4+ or CD8+ clones, no naive or memory phenotype could be assigned. Unstimulated naive T cells appeared to be more diverse than memory T cells, and naive cells seemed to make a substantial contribution to the alloresponse. Whether proliferating Tregs from siplizumab cultures were suppressive was not functionally confirmed. Siplizumab significantly lowered the cumulative frequency of alloreactive sequences that could be traced to unstimulated CD4+ memory T cells.

Libraries were made using the immunoSEQ multiplex PCR assay. Each sample had some 94,000 TCR templates assayed by the deep sequencing platform. Genomic DNA extracted from sorted T cells was used for TCRbeta CDR3 sequencing. As for the original processing: The R programming language was used for clonal analysis of the TCRbeta CDR3 data. Alloreactive CD4+ and CD8+ clones were identified by comparing unstimulated samples to CFSE-low samples taken after the reaction. Alloreactive CD4+ clones were assigned to regulatory or non-regulatory origin by matching sequences to sorted unstimulated Treg and non-Treg repertoires. TCRdb obtained this table from immuneACCESS and retained in-frame rearrangements with V and J assigned. These tables miss some clones; where compared with another copy, unresolved V genes account for less than half of the shortfall, and the remainder is unexplained. That table supplies the V and J calls and clone size; D and trimming were determined from the DNA. The sample table shows tens of thousands of clones, and 91% are seen once. The top ten hold approximately 30% of the sample.

Sorted unstimulated T cells, along with proliferating T cells recovered from mixed lymphocyte reactions, underwent TCRbeta CDR3 sequencing. Fresh whole blood from over 8 HLA-typed healthy donors was used to isolate PBMCs. The germline V gene (reference sequence) yields MNHEY for CDR1 and SMNVEV for CDR2. V and J are truncated by 7 bases and 1 base respectively, leaving an intervening sequence of 9 bases. From the cysteine up to the phenylalanine, the CDR3 has a length of 13 residues. Only the CDR3 DNA is retained, 39 bases long and in frame from the first base. The receptor was isolated from a human donor in good health. The sequencing sample was made of CD8+ T cells sorted from blood. This chain is built from TRBV27 and TRBJ2-3, and TRBD2 may be the D gene, going by 5 matching bases. The sequenced DNA is TGTGCCAGCATGGCGGGCGGCACAGATACGCAGTATTTT. It translates to CASMAGGTDTQYF.